The entry that follows covers one TCR beta chain sequence. This clone was found a few times. The specificity of this receptor is unknown. No per-base quality is available; no much larger clone lies one base away. For CDR1 and CDR2, the germline V gene lists SNHLY and FYNNEI. The trim is 5 bases for V and 6 bases for J, with a gap of 7 bases between the germline ends. From the cysteine through the phenylalanine, the CDR3 covers 11 amino acids. Left in the record is the CDR3 DNA by itself, 33 bases read in frame from the first base. These data come from a study of beta chain features in type 1 diabetes (dated by TCRdb to the late 2010s). Regarding the study in general: Mean age, gender distribution, total cell number and subset yield were not different between patients and healthy donors. In the study, recently diagnosed type 1 diabetes patients and matched healthy donors were compared on the TCRB repertoires of their sorted circulating CD4+ T cell subsets. Across all samples, some 110,000,000 sorted cells were examined, and cell number per subset correlated strongly with RNA yield. Regulatory and stem cell-like memory subsets were isolated from only 8 patients and about eight healthy donors, whereas naive and central memory subsets came from all 28 donors. What the work shows at the level of the full study, not this receptor alone: HLA sub-analyses involved small numbers of individuals, so any influence of HLA type on TCRB rearrangement remained unresolved. Naive, central memory and regulatory TCRB repertoires appeared more similar among patients than among healthy donors. PCR might favor shorter templates, but patient and control samples were amplified and corrected together, so any skew would affect both groups equally. Because cDNA was sequenced instead of genomic DNA, activated cells with high expression could be over-represented, although the groups did not differ in activation or CD3 levels. Patients with type 1 diabetes made fewer insertions and deleted more nucleotides at VDJ recombination sites, implying thymic rearrangement abnormalities. Type 1 diabetes patients showed a moderate but significant shortening of TCRB CDR3 length in all four CD4+ subsets.

The entire isolated RNA was reverse transcribed using the High Capacity cDNA Reverse Transcription Kit, and thus expressed TCRB transcripts were sequenced. Naive, central memory and regulatory T cell samples underwent deep immunoSEQ sequencing, averaging about 3.3 million total reads per sample. Sorted cells were lysed in RLT buffer and RNA was extracted with DNase-treated RNeasy Micro or Mini kits, depending on cell number. Each cell subset was processed separately to prevent cross-contamination, with patient and healthy donor samples processed together. Using the immunoSEQ multiplex PCR, TCRB sequences were amplified from cDNA into 87-bp fragments spanning the CDR3 region. Sequencing of the amplicons was done on the Illumina HiSeq platform. In the source study's methods: Synthetic template baselines were used to correct PCR bias computationally, reads within Hamming distance 2 were collapsed, and singletons that could not be merged were discarded. By aligning reads against IMGT, V, D and J genes, CDR3 length, and insertions or deletions at six rearrangement sites were assigned. Within each subset, clonotype counts were normalized to sorted cell number, and only after that were true diversity and Gini coefficients computed with the tcR R package. The overlap coefficient, calculated on TCRB nucleotide sequences, was used to quantify repertoire sharing. Out-of-frame TCRB sequences from naive cells were analyzed as a proxy for the pre-selection repertoire. Held by TCRdb, this immuneACCESS table contains in-frame sequences only and omits some clones. Under half of the omission traces to an unresolved V gene where checked; the cause of the rest is unknown. Clonal size and the V and J genes are those of that table, whereas D and trimming came from the DNA. The sample contains fewer than 350,000 clones, around 19% of them found a single time. Around 0.044% of the sample rests with the top ten.

A single peripheral blood draw of around 120 mL on average was collected from each donor into heparinised tubes. A BD FACSAria II and a panel including CD45RO, CCR7, CD25, CD127, CD95 and CD27 were used to sort naive, central memory, regulatory and stem cell-like memory CD4+ T cells. Every sorted population had a purity above 95%. PBMCs were isolated right away by Lymphoprep density gradient centrifugation and were stained directly, without culture. Samples were stained and sorted in pairs, with one healthy donor and one patient per experiment, so that batch effects were minimized. This clonotype was obtained from a woman under 30 in good health. The chain was built from TRBV2 and TRBJ1-2, with no reliable assignment of the D segment. Sequenced: naive CD4+ T cells from blood. This specimen's cell subset or site label, per the study, means: true naive CD4+ T cells. CDR3 reads: CASSYLDGYTF. The DNA reads TGTGCCAGCAGTTATCTCGATGGCTACACCTTC.